These T cell receptor beta chains were read from a single sample in a study of T and B cells in COVID-19 patients. Each CDR3 protein is one row after TCRdb ran MiXCR on the multiplex PCR reads. The table includes some 6,000 distinct CDR3 sequences, over 25% detected once. Sequencing was carried out using blood. All receptors derive from a human donor with active COVID-19. Each CDR3 is given with its conserved first and last residue. D genes are given only for firm matches. The size entry is marked missing in some rows and otherwise reads once, few, many or a size class.

TRBJ2-3 NA TRBV27 medium-sized TGTGCCAGCAGTTCTACGGCCGCAGCATACACAGATACGCAGTATTTT CASSSTAAAYTDTQYF
TRBJ1-3 NA TRBV5-4 medium-sized TGTGCCAGCAGCTTGGGGGGCATCTCTGGAAACACCATATATTTT CASSLGGISGNTIYF
TRBJ1-5 NA TRBV19 medium-sized TGTGCCAGTAGTATCGCCCGGGACAAGTATCAGCCCCAGCATTTT CASSIARDKYQPQHF
TRBJ2-3 TRBD2 TRBV12-3/TRBV12-4 NA TGTGCCAGCAGCTTACGCGGGGGGCTCGTTAGCACAGATACGCAGTATTTT CASSLRGGLVSTDTQYF
TRBJ1-1 NA TRBV6-2/TRBV6-3 few TGTGCCAGCAGTTACTCAATTTATGGGGGGCTCGGCAGGGGTGAAGCTTTCTTT CASSYSIYGGLGRGEAFF
TRBJ1-2 TRBD1 TRBV5-6 medium-sized TGTGCCAGCAGCTTGGGGGCAGGGGGCGTTCTCGGCTACACCTTC CASSLGAGGVLGYTF
TRBJ1-2 NA TRBV10-3 NA TGTGCCATCATGGGGCCTAACTATGGCTACACCTTC CAIMGPNYGYTF
TRBJ1-3 NA TRBV15 medium-sized TGTGCCACCAGCAGATTCTTAGGAGACGGTGGAGACACCATATATTTT CATSRFLGDGGDTIYF
TRBJ2-5 NA TRBV7-6 medium-sized TGTGCCAGCAGCTTAGACCAAGAGACCCAGTACTTC CASSLDQETQYF
TRBJ1-5 NA TRBV18 few TGTGCCAGCTCAGACGATATTAATCAGCCCCAGCATTTT CASSDDINQPQHF
TRBJ1-6 NA TRBV11-2 few TGTGCCAGCAGCTTTTCGGCGGCTTCACCCCTCCACTTT CASSFSAASPLHF
TRBJ2-5 TRBD1 TRBV5-1 once TGCGCCAGCAGCGGCGGACAGGGGGGGGGAGAGACCCAGTACTTC CASSGGQGGGETQYF
TRBJ2-1 TRBD1 TRBV15 NA TGTGCCACCAGCACCGGACAGGGGGCCGTGAATGAGCAGTTCTTC CATSTGQGAVNEQFF
TRBJ1-5 NA TRBV12-3/TRBV12-4 NA TGTGCCAGCAGTTTATATTATCTGGTGGCAGGGTGGAATCAGCCCCAGCATTTT CASSLYYLVAGWNQPQHF
TRBJ2-7 TRBD1 TRBV29-1 NA TGCAGCGTAGGGACAGGTACCCACGAGCAGTACTTC CSVGTGTHEQYF
TRBJ1-4 TRBD1 TRBV7-9 NA TGTGCCAGCAGCTTAGTAAGGGAGGGACAGACTTCTGAAAAACTGTTTTTT CASSLVREGQTSEKLFF
TRBJ2-3 NA TRBV18 medium-sized TGTGCCAGCTCACCAAACACAGGGACAGATACGCAGTATTTT CASSPNTGTDTQYF
TRBJ1-6 TRBD1 TRBV20-1 NA TGCAGTGCTAGAGACCCGGGACAGGGGAATTCACCCCTCCACTTT CSARDPGQGNSPLHF
TRBJ2-1 NA TRBV7-6 medium-sized TGTGCTGTGCAAGGGGGCAATGAGCAGTTCTTC CAVQGGNEQFF
TRBJ1-6 NA TRBV7-3 NA TGTGCCAGCAGCTTACGCAAGGGCTATAATTCACCCCTCCACTTT CASSLRKGYNSPLHF
TRBJ2-1 TRBD2 TRBV5-4 NA TGTGCCAGCAGCTTGGATTGCACTAGCGGGGGCTTGGAGCAGTTCTTC CASSLDCTSGGLEQFF
TRBJ2-7 NA TRBV5-1 NA TGCGCCAGCAGCTTGGCCGGTGCGGGGACAAGGATAGGCGAGCAGTACTTC CASSLAGAGTRIGEQYF
TRBJ2-7 TRBD1 TRBV6-1 few TGTGCCAGCAGTGAAACAGGGGCGTGGGAGCAGTACTTC CASSETGAWEQYF
TRBJ2-7 NA TRBV20-1 NA TGCAGTGCTAGTTTCGGAGAGCAGTACTTC CSASFGEQYF
TRBJ1-1 NA TRBV6-2/TRBV6-3 medium-sized TGTGCCAGCAGTTCCTTAACCATGTCCGGGGCCGGCGGGACTGAAGCTTTCTTT CASSSLTMSGAGGTEAFF
TRBJ1-5 TRBD1 TRBV7-9 NA TGTGCCAGCAGCTTATATCAAGGACAGGGACATAGCAATCAGCCCCAGCATTTT CASSLYQGQGHSNQPQHF
TRBJ2-7 TRBD1 TRBV20-1 NA TGCAGTGCTAACAGGGGGCACGACGAGCAGTACTTC CSANRGHDEQYF
TRBJ1-2 NA TRBV28 NA TGTGCCAGCAGCTACCCCGCGGGGGGGATCTATGGCTACACCTTC CASSYPAGGIYGYTF
TRBJ2-2 NA TRBV5-6 few TGTGCCAGCAGCTTGGAACATCTGAACACCGGGGAGCTGTTTTTT CASSLEHLNTGELFF
TRBJ2-3 NA TRBV21-1 NA TGTGCCAGCAGCAGGACAAAAGTACCGGGACCCACCGGGGCTAGTAATATGGATACGCAGTATTTT CASSRTKVPGPTGASNMDTQYF
TRBJ1-1 NA TRBV5-4 NA TGTGCCAGCAGGATTATGGGAAAGAACACTGAAGCTTTCTTT CASRIMGKNTEAFF
TRBJ1-5 NA TRBV20-1 NA TGCAGTGCTAGGGTTAGCAATCAGCCCCAGCATTTT CSARVSNQPQHF
TRBJ1-5 NA TRBV12-3/TRBV12-4 NA TGTGCCAGCAGGGGGGGGACCCTAAGGGGGCAGCCCCAGCATTTT CASRGGTLRGQPQHF
TRBJ1-4 NA TRBV5-4 medium-sized TGTGCCAGCAGCTTTGGGGGGGATGAAAAACTGTTTTTT CASSFGGDEKLFF
TRBJ2-2 TRBD1 TRBV6-5 medium-sized TGTGCCAGCAGGGGACAGGGAATTACCGGGGAGCTGTTTTTT CASRGQGITGELFF
TRBJ2-3 TRBD1 TRBV19 medium-sized TGTGCCAGTAGTATCCTGGGACAGCTCACAGATACGCAGTATTTT CASSILGQLTDTQYF
TRBJ2-7 NA TRBV6-6 medium-sized TGTGCCAGCAGTTACGTGGAGAGGGGAAGCGAGCAGTACTTC CASSYVERGSEQYF
TRBJ1-2 NA TRBV6-2/TRBV6-3 NA TGTGCCAGCAGCACCAGGGTCTATGGCTACACCTTC CASSTRVYGYTF
TRBJ2-3 TRBD2 TRBV6-5 medium-sized TGTGCCAGCAGTTACTCGATCTCTCTAGCGGGGGACACAGATACGCAGTATTTT CASSYSISLAGDTDTQYF
TRBJ2-1 TRBD1 TRBV29-1 large TGCAGCGGAAACACCGGGACAGGGGCCTACAATGAGCAGTTCTTC CSGNTGTGAYNEQFF
TRBJ2-3 NA TRBV20-1 few TGCAGTGCTAGACCTGACAGGACTTCCTATACGCAGTATTTT CSARPDRTSYTQYF
TRBJ1-2 NA TRBV5-6 few TGTGCCAGCAGCCCGGAGACGGGGCGGGGTGGCTACACCTTC CASSPETGRGGYTF
TRBJ1-2 NA TRBV29-1 NA TGCAGCGACCGGGACCGCACCTATGGCTACAACTTC CSDRDRTYGYNF
TRBJ2-1 NA TRBV7-9 few TGTGCCAGCAGCTCCTGGGGAAGGAATGAGCAGTTCTTC CASSSWGRNEQFF
TRBJ1-2 NA TRBV12-3/TRBV12-4 medium-sized TGTGCCAGCAGTTTCTCAGCTCTCTATGGCTACACCTTC CASSFSALYGYTF
TRBJ2-3 NA TRBV11-1 NA TGTGCCAGCAGCAAGACCTCTCGACGGGTATCCACAGATACGCAGTATTTT CASSKTSRRVSTDTQYF
TRBJ1-6 NA TRBV5-5 medium-sized TGTGCCAGCAGTCCCCCTCGGGATAATTCACCCCTCCACTTT CASSPPRDNSPLHF